This T cell receptor beta chain emerged from a study of CD8 T cells in Susac syndrome. Study-wide points: None of the CD4+ T cell repertoires in Susac syndrome showed clonal expansion. TCR sequencing and HLA analysis covered a relatively small number of individuals.

An input of about 0.5 to 1 ug of RNA was subjected to reverse transcription using random hexamers. TCRdb reprocessed the immunoSEQ multiplex PCR reads with MiXCR, giving one entry per CDR3 protein. The data contain about 240,000 distinct CDR3 sequences, 90% to 96% of them seen just once; the ten biggest clones take up approximately 0.094%. A note on this clonotype: As yet, its antigen is unknown.

The V gene's germline CDR1 is SGDLS and CDR2 YYNGEE. The CDR3 totals 14 residues. Trimming shortened V by 3 bases and J by 4 bases, and 13 bases separated the two germline ends. The clonotype was recovered from a human donor with Susac syndrome. The chain joins TRBV9 to TRBJ1-2; unclear D gene. The sample consisted of CD4+ T cells from PBMCs. This CDR3 is CASSAGGLSYGYTF. The CDR3 DNA reads TGTGCCAGCAGCGCCGGTGGACTGAGCTATGGCTACACCTTC.